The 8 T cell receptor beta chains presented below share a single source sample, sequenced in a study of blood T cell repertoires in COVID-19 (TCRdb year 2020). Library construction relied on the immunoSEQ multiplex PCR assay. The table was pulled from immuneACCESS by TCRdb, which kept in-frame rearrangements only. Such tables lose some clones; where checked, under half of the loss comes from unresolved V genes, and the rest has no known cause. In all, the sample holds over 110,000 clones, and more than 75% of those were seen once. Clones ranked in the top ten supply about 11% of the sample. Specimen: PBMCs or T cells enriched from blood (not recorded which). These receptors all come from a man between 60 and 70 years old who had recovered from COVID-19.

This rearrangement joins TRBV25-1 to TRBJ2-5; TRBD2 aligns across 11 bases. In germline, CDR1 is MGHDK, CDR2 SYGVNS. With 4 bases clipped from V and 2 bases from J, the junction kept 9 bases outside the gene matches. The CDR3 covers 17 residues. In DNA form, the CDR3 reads TGTGCCAGCAGTGCCCCTCGGACTAGCGGGCTACAAGAGACCCAGTACTTC. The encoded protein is CASSAPRTSGLQETQYF.

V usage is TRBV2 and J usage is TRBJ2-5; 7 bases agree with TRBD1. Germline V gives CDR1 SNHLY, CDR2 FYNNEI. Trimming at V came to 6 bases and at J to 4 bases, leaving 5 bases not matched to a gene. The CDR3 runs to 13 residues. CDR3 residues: CASRQTGRETQYF. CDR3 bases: TGTGCCAGCAGACAGACAGGGAGAGAGACCCAGTACTTC.

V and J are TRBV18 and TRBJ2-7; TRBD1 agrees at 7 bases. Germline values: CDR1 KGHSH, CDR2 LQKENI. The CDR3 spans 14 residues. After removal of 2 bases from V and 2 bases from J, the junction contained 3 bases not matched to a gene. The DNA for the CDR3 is TGTGCCAGCTCACCATTGGGACAGACCTACGAGCAGTACTTC. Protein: CASSPLGQTYEQYF.

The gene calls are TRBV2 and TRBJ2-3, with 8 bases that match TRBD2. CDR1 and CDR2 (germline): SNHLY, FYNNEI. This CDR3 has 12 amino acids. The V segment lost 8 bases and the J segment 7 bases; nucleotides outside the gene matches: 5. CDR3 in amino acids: CASAGRVNTQYF. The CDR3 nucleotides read TGTGCCAGCGCCGGGAGGGTGAATACGCAGTATTTT.

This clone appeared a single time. CDR3 protein: CASSIRDSSPLHF. The CDR3 bases are TGTGCCAGTAGTATACGGGACAGTTCACCCCTCCACTTT. The rearrangement joins TRBV19 to TRBJ1-6; 7 positions agree with TRBD1. Looked up from germline, CDR1 is LNHDA and CDR2 is SQIVND (reference sequence). Trimming at V came to 2 bases and at J to 9 bases, leaving 1 base not matched to a gene. CDR3 length: 13 residues. Combining the CDR3 with reference TRBV19 and TRBJ1-6 gives the whole variable domain DGGITQSPKYLFRKEGQNVTLSCEQNLNHDAMYWYRQDPGQGLRLIYYSQIVNDFQKGDIAEGYSVSREKKESFPLTVTSAQKNPTAFYLCASSIRDSSPLHFGNGTRLTVT.

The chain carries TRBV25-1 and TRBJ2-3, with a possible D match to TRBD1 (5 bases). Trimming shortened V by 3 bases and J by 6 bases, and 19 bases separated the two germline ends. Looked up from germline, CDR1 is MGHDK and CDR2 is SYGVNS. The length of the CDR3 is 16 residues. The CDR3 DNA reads TGTGCCAGCAGTGATCGGGCAGGGTCCTTGGCGGATACGCAGTATTTT. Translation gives CASSDRAGSLADTQYF.

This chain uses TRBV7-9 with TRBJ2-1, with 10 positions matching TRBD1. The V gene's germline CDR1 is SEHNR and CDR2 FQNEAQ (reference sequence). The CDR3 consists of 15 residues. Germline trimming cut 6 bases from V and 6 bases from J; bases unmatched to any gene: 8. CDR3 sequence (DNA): TGTGCCAGCAGTACCGGGACAGGGGTCCGCAATGAGCAGTTCTTC. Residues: CASSTGTGVRNEQFF. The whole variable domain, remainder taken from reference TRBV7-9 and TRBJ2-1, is DTGVSQNPRHKITKRGQNVTFRCDPISEHNRLYWYRQTLGQGPEFLTYFQNEAQLEKSRLLSDRFSAERPKGSFSTLEIQRTEQGDSAMYLCASSTGTGVRNEQFFGPGTRLTVL.

The CDR3 sequence: CASSLRQGAYNEQYF. CDR3 coding DNA: TGTGCCAGCAGCTTAAGACAGGGGGCGTACAACGAGCAGTACTTC. This sequence joins TRBV5-5 and TRBJ2-7, with 10 nucleotides matching TRBD1. The trim removed 2 bases at V and 5 bases at J, leaving 7 bases unmatched. CDR1 is SGHKS, CDR2 YYEKEE, per germline (reference sequence). CDR3 length: 15 amino acids.